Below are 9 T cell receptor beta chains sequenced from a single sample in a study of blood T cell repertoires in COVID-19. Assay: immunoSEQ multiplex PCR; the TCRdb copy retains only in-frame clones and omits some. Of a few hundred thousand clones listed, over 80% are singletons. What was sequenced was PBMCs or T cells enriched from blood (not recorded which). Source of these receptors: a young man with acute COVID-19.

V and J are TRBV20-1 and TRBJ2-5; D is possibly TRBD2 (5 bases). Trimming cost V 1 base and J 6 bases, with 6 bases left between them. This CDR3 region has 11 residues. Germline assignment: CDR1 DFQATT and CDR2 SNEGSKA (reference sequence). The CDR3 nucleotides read TGCAGTGCTAGAGCGGGGAAGACCCAGTACTTC. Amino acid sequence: CSARAGKTQYF.

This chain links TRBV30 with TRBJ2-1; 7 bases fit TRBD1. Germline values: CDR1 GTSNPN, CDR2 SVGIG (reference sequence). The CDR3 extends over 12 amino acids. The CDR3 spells CASNRGYNEQFF. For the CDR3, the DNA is TGTGCTTCGAACAGGGGTTACAATGAGCAGTTCTTC. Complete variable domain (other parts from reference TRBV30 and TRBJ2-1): SQTIHQWPATLVQPVGSPLSLECTVEGTSNPNLYWYRQAAGRGLQLLFYSVGIGQISSEVPQNLSASRPQDRQFILSSKKLLLSDSGFYLCASNRGYNEQFFGPGTRLTVL.

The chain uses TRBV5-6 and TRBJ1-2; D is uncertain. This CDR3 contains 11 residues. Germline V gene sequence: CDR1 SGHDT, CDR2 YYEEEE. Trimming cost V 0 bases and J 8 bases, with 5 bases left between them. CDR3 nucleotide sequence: TGTGCCAGCAGCTTGGGAGGAGGCTACACCTTC. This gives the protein CASSLGGGYTF.

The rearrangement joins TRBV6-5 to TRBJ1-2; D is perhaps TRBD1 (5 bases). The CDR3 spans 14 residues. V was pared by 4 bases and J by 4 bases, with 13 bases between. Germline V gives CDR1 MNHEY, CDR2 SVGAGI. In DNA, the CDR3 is TGTGCCAGCAGTTTCGACGGGACTCTCTATGGCTACACCTTC. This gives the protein CASSFDGTLYGYTF.

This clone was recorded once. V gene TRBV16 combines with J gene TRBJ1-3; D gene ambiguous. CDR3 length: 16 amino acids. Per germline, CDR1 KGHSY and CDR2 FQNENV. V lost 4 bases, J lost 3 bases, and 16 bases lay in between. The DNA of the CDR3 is TGTGCCAGCAGCCCGATTCCGGAGGTACTTGGAAACACCATATATTTT. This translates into CASSPIPEVLGNTIYF.

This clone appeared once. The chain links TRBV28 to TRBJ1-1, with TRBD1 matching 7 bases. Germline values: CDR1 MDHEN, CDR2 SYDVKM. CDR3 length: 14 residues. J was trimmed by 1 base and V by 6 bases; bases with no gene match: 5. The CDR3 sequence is CASRLTGRNTEAFF. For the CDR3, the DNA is TGTGCCAGCAGGCTGACAGGGCGGAACACTGAAGCTTTCTTT.

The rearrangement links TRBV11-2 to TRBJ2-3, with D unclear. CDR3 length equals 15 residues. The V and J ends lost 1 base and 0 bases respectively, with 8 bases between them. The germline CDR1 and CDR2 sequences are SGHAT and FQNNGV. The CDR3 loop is CASSLGAASTDTQYF. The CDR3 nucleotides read TGTGCCAGCAGCTTAGGGGCAGCTAGCACAGATACGCAGTATTTT. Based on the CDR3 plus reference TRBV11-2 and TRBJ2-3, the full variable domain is EAGVAQSPRYKIIEKRQSVAFWCNPISGHATLYWYQQILGQGPKLLIQFQNNGVVDDSQLPKDRFSAERLKGVDSTLKIQPAKLEDSAVYLCASSLGAASTDTQYFGPGTRLTVL.

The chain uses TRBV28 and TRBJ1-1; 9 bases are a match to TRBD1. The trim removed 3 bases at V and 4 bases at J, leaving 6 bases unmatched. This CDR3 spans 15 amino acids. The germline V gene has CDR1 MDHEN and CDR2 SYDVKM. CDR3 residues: CASSLGDRVATEAFF. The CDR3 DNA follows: TGTGCCAGCAGTTTGGGGGACAGGGTGGCCACTGAAGCTTTCTTT.

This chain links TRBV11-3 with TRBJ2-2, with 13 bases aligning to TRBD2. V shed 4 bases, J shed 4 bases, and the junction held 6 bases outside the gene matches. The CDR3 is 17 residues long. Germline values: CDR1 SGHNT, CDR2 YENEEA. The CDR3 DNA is TGTGCCAGCAGCTCCCGACTAGCGGGAGGAGGCACCGGGGAGCTGTTTTTT. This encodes CASSSRLAGGGTGELFF.